This TCR beta chain was captured in a study of cytomegalovirus exposure and HLA in healthy donors. In germline, CDR1 is SGHTA, CDR2 FQGNSA. The CDR3 is 18 residues long. V dropped 6 bases and J dropped 3 bases, with 24 bases sitting between them. Study-level results: When presence/absence was analysed, sequencing depth was taken to be roughly uniform across donors. HLA alleles showed associations with some 15,000 TCR beta sequences in a later analysis, at a 0.05 false discovery rate.

Regarding this clone: Its target is unknown.

The PCR had 60 Vbeta and 13 Jbeta primers. Using immunoSEQ multiplex PCR, the repertoire was profiled, and TCRdb retains in-frame clones only, with some absent. The sample holds roughly 140,000 clones, over 60% seen once. The V and J genes are TRBV7-2 and TRBJ1-5; D perhaps matches TRBD1 (6 bases). Material for sequencing was PBMCs. The receptor comes from a man aged 35-49 years in good health and CMV-seronegative. The CDR3: CASSFRGATGLPNQPQHF. CDR3 nucleotides: TGTGCCAGCAGTTTCCGGGGGGCGACAGGACTCCCCAATCAGCCCCAGCATTTT.